What follows are 19 T cell receptor beta chains derived from one specimen sequenced in a study of technical replicates of blood from several donors. The method was immunoSEQ multiplex PCR; TCRdb's version includes in-frame clones alone and lacks a portion of them. The sample records tens of thousands of clones, 95% to 96% being singletons. The sample taken for sequencing was T cells isolated from PBMCs. These receptors were obtained from a human donor in good health.

This CDR3 is CASSPLTGKTEAFF. The CDR3 nucleotides are TGTGCCAGCAGTCCCCTGACAGGGAAGACTGAAGCTTTCTTT. J is TRBJ1-1 and V is TRBV6-5; 7 bases align to TRBD1. Germline V CDR1 and CDR2: MNHEY, SVGAGI. V gave up 5 bases and J gave up 5 bases; unmatched junction bases: 8. This CDR3 comprises 14 residues.

The V and J genes are TRBV5-1 and TRBJ2-1; no definite D call. CDR1 and CDR2 (germline): SGHRS, YFSETQ. The CDR3 is made up of 13 amino acids. The V and J ends lost 0 bases and 7 bases respectively, with 8 bases between them. The CDR3 sequence: CASSLERWNEQFF. CDR3 nucleotides: TGCGCCAGCAGCTTGGAGAGGTGGAATGAGCAGTTCTTC.

This sequence joins TRBV7-2 and TRBJ2-7, with 7 positions matching TRBD1. In germline, CDR1 is SGHTA, CDR2 FQGNSA. The CDR3 length is 12 residues. V dropped 5 bases and J dropped 5; count of bases not matched to a gene: 3. The CDR3 sequence is CASSMTGNEQYF. The CDR3 DNA reads TGTGCCAGCAGCATGACAGGGAACGAGCAGTACTTC.

This clone was seen a handful of times. This rearrangement joins TRBV28 to TRBJ1-1; weak D call: TRBD1 (6 bases). Germline CDR1 reads MDHEN; CDR2 reads SYDVKM. V gave up 4 bases and J gave up 11 bases, with 17 bases separating them. CDR3 length: 13 amino acids. CDR3 in DNA: TGTGCCAGCAGTTGGGGGGGGCCTTCGTCGGCTTTCTTT. This codes for CASSWGGPSSAFF.

The genes are TRBV6-1 and TRBJ2-1, with 8 bases that match TRBD2. Losses at the gene ends were 2 bases for V and 4 bases for J; bases not matched to a gene: 4. CDR3 length equals 15 residues. Germline V CDR1 and CDR2: MNHNS, SASEGT. CDR3 in DNA: TGTGCCAGCAGTGAAAACCTAGCGGGTTACAATGAGCAGTTCTTC. It yields the protein CASSENLAGYNEQFF.

The CDR3, as DNA: TGCAGCGGTCGACTAGCGGGAGGCCCCTACAATGAGCAGTTCTTC. It is translated as CSGRLAGGPYNEQFF. V gene TRBV29-1 combines with J gene TRBJ2-1; 13 nucleotides match TRBD2. This CDR3 region has 15 residues. Germline trimming cut 7 bases from V and 2 bases from J; bases unmatched to any gene: 5. Germline V gene lookup returns CDR1 SQVTM and CDR2 ANQGSEA.

The rearrangement uses TRBV4-1 and TRBJ1-5; 7 positions match TRBD1. From germline, CDR1 is MGHRA and CDR2 YSYEKL. The junction had 5 bases not matched to a gene; V was cut back by 0 bases and J by 6 bases. This CDR3 comprises 15 residues. The CDR3 protein is CASSQEIRGLQPQHF. CDR3 DNA: TGCGCCAGCAGCCAAGAGATTAGGGGGCTTCAGCCCCAGCATTTT.

The CDR3, as DNA: TGTGCCAGCAGTTACGGAGGGATTCCTACCATTCAGTACTTC. It encodes CASSYGGIPTIQYF. The V call is TRBV6-5, the J call TRBJ2-4; weak D call: TRBD2 (6 bases). The CDR3 consists of 14 residues. Germline CDR1 reads MNHEY; CDR2 reads SVGAGI. The V gene lost 2 bases and the J gene lost 9 bases, with 14 bases spanning the gap.

The chain has TRBV7-7 and TRBJ2-2; 8 bases are shared with TRBD1. CDR3 size: 17 residues. The ends lost 3 bases at V and 5 bases at J; junction bases unmatched: 11. Looked up from germline, CDR1 is SSHAT and CDR2 is FNYEAQ (reference sequence). The CDR3 loop reads CASSFSRGRRGTGELFF. CDR3 in DNA: TGTGCCAGCAGCTTCTCCAGGGGGCGAAGGGGTACCGGGGAGCTGTTTTTT.

This chain joins TRBV2 and TRBJ2-5; the match to TRBD2 covers 7 bases. This CDR3 is built from 17 residues. The ends lost 6 bases at V and 3 bases at J; junction bases unmatched: 16. Germline assignment: CDR1 SNHLY and CDR2 FYNNEI. The CDR3 nucleotides are TGTGCCAGCAGGGAGACGCGGACTAGAGCATCGGAAGAGACCCAGTACTTC. Protein product: CASRETRTRASEETQYF.

The rearrangement links TRBV7-2 to TRBJ2-7, with D hard to call. CDR3 length: 15 amino acids. Per germline, CDR1 SGHTA and CDR2 FQGNSA. V lost 4 bases, J lost 0 bases, and 13 bases lay in between. The CDR3 nucleotides are TGTGCCAGCAGCTACGAAAGACACATCTCCTACGAGCAGTACTTC. It specifies CASSYERHISYEQYF.

The V call is TRBV10-3, the J call TRBJ2-7, with 7 bases lining up with TRBD1. This CDR3 spans 13 amino acids. The ends lost 8 bases at V and 5 bases at J; junction bases unmatched: 9. The germline V gene encodes CDR1 ENHRY and CDR2 SYGVKD. The CDR3 DNA is TGTGCCATCGGGGATTTGACAGGGAACGAGCAGTACTTC. Protein product: CAIGDLTGNEQYF.

V usage is TRBV25-1 and J usage is TRBJ2-5; 10 bases match TRBD2. The germline V gene encodes CDR1 MGHDK and CDR2 SYGVNS. V trimming: 6 bases; J trimming: 4 bases; junction bases outside the gene matches: 8. The length of the CDR3 is 15 residues. The CDR3 sequence is CASSRPAGGPETQYF. In DNA, the CDR3 is TGTGCCAGCAGCAGACCAGCGGGAGGGCCAGAGACCCAGTACTTC.

The chain has TRBV6-6 and TRBJ2-2, with 15 bases identical to TRBD2. This CDR3 has 16 amino acids. J gave up 4 bases and V 7 bases, and 4 bases lay outside the gene matches. The V gene's germline CDR1 is MNHNY and CDR2 SVGAGI (reference sequence). DNA for the CDR3: TGTGCCAGCACTGGACTAGCGGGAGGGAGCACCGGGGAGCTGTTTTTT. Encoded protein: CASTGLAGGSTGELFF.

The rearrangement joins TRBV19 to TRBJ2-3; D gene ambiguous. The CDR3 is made up of 15 amino acids. Germline-derived CDR1 and CDR2 are LNHDA and SQIVND (reference sequence). V lost 4 bases, J lost 0 bases, and 11 bases lay in between. CDR3 in DNA: TGTGCCAGTAGTAAACGATCCACTAGCACAGATACGCAGTATTTT. Translating it yields CASSKRSTSTDTQYF.

The chain combines TRBV20-1 with TRBJ1-4; no definite D call. TRBJ2-2 explains the end of the DNA better; the J call may be wrong. The CDR3 is 11 amino acids. Per germline, CDR1 DFQATT and CDR2 SNEGSKA (reference sequence). The CDR3 region has the DNA TGCAGTGCTAGATACCCAGGGGAGCTGTTTTTT. Its translation is CSARYPGELFF.

This clone appeared once. V and J are TRBV25-1 and TRBJ1-2, with 9 bases matching TRBD1. CDR3 length: 14 amino acids. Per the germline V gene, CDR1 is MGHDK and CDR2 is SYGVNS. V was clipped by 3 bases and J by 8 bases; unmatched bases: 7. Here the CDR3 DNA reads TGTGCCAGCAGTGATTCAAACAGGGGGCTCGGCTACACCTTC. It yields the protein CASSDSNRGLGYTF.

The chain combines TRBV7-9 with TRBJ2-3, with 9 positions matching TRBD2. Looked up from germline, CDR1 is SEHNR and CDR2 is FQNEAQ (reference sequence). V shed 4 bases and J 9 bases; nucleotides not matched to a gene: 14. The CDR3 sequence is 16 residues long. CDR3 sequence: CASSSAVSSGGSTQYF. The CDR3, as DNA: TGTGCCAGCAGCTCCGCCGTGAGTAGCGGGGGATCCACGCAGTATTTT.

This clone occurred a few times. The V and J genes are TRBV19 and TRBJ1-4, with D hard to call. V gave up 3 bases and J gave up 8 bases, with 7 bases separating them. Germline V gene lookup returns CDR1 LNHDA and CDR2 SQIVND (reference sequence). This CDR3 comprises 12 residues. The CDR3 loop is CASSMAREKLFF. The CDR3 bases are TGTGCCAGTAGTATGGCCCGAGAAAAACTGTTTTTT.